The clone carrying this T cell receptor (beta chain) was counted many times. This specimen belongs to a study of regulatory T cells in long-lasting Graves disease. Libraries of TCR beta came from iRepertoire HTBI primers plus Arm-PCR of CDR3 regions. Using its own MiXCR run on the multiplex PCR reads, TCRdb lists one record per CDR3 protein. The sample lists roughly 300,000 distinct CDR3 sequences, about 20% seen once, with over 25% in the top ten. The CDR3 length is 14 residues. V lost 6 bases and J 4 bases, leaving 15 bases between the germline ends. As to time point: persistent/refractory GD, antithyroid drugs over 5 years with positive TRAb. Scientists built the TCR library using RNA that was extracted from PBMCs.

The receptor comes from a female donor with Graves disease. The material sequenced was peripheral blood mononuclear cells (PBMCs), taken when the disease was refractory, from a patient treated with antithyroid drugs. V usage is TRBV12-3 or TRBV12-4 and J usage is TRBJ2-5; D gene unclear. CDR3 nucleotide sequence: TGTGCCAGCAGCCCTCGGACCAAAACAGAGACCCAGTACTTC. Protein: CASSPRTKTETQYF.